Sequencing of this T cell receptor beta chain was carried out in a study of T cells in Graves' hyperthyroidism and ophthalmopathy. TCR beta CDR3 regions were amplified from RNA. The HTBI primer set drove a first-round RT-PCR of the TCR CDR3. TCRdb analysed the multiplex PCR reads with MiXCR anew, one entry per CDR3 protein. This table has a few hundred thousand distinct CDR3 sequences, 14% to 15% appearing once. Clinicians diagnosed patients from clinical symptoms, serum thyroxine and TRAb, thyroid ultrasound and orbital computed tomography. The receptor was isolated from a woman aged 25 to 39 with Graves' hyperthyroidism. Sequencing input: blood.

The CDR3 loop reads CASSADWAYEQYF. DNA for the CDR3: TGTGCCAGCAGTGCGGACTGGGCCTACGAGCAGTACTTC. The rearrangement joins TRBV6-1 to TRBJ2-7; tentatively, D is TRBD2 (5 bases). The CDR3 is 13 residues long. Germline V lookup: CDR1 MNHNS, CDR2 SASEGT. V lost 4 bases and J 2 bases, leaving 9 bases between the germline ends.